The clone carrying this TCR beta chain was detected only once. The antigen is not known. Between the mid-2010s and the late 2010s, patients underwent resection in Japan or China. Macro-dissection enriched premalignant or tumor cells before nucleic acid extraction. These data belong to a study of immune evolution from preneoplasia to lung adenocarcinoma. Germline V gene sequence: CDR1 SGHAT, CDR2 FQDESV (reference sequence). This CDR3 has 13 residues. V lost 3 bases to trimming and J lost 8 bases, with 13 bases between them. Findings and caveats of the study: KRAS-mutant nodules had the highest T cell clonality. Later-stage lesions appeared to have more T cells, more diversity, less clonality.

The repertoire was sequenced with immunoSEQ multiplex PCR; TCRdb's copy has only in-frame clones and lacks some. Of 15,000 or so clones in the sample, roughly 77% are singletons; the top ten hold approximately 3.1%. Sequencing was done on a sample of FFPE minimally invasive lung adenocarcinoma tissue. The sequence was obtained from a person aged 55 to 79 with lung adenocarcinoma. V is TRBV11-1 and J is TRBJ1-2; D might be TRBD1 (6 bases). CDR3 in amino acids: CASSFGQPRGYTF. CDR3 bases: TGTGCCAGCAGCTTTGGACAGCCGAGGGGCTACACCTTC.